The present entry profiles one T cell receptor (beta chain) with its context. Its matching antigen is unknown. This entry belongs to a study of graft-versus-host responses after intestinal transplantation. For the study at large: Induction using anti-thymocyte globulin, followed by tacrolimus and steroids for approximately 3 years, was given to all recipients. Whole-study results and caveats: Recipient marrow showed GvH clones, some seen first in ileum or blood.

Germline loops: CDR1 SGHDT, CDR2 YYEEEE. The CDR3 sequence is 14 residues long. Trimming stripped 4 bases from V and 5 bases from J, with 15 bases between. Assay: immunoSEQ multiplex PCR; the TCRdb copy retains only in-frame clones and omits some. The sample lists approximately 85,000 clones; roughly 93% were seen once. This TCR was sampled from a human donor who was the organ donor for an intestinal transplant. The chain is built from TRBV5-6 and TRBJ1-2, with a possible D match to TRBD1 (5 bases). The material was unstimulated CD8+ T cells sorted from spleen or lymph node cells, obtained before transplant. The CDR3 loop is CASSHGGGGYGYTF. DNA of the CDR3: TGTGCCAGCAGCCACGGTGGGGGAGGGTATGGCTACACCTTC.